What follows describes a single T cell receptor beta chain. Its antigen is unidentified. Other DNA variants within this sample encode the same CDR3. Profiling relied on immunoSEQ multiplex PCR, and the TCRdb table lists in-frame clones only, not all of them. The sample contains over 25,000 clones, roughly 86% of which appear only once. The entry originates in a study of T cells in localized non-small cell lung cancer. Whole-study findings and limits: Uninvolved adjacent lung had the highest recorded T cell clonality, with tumor below it. Longer overall survival associated with higher blood T cell density; shorter survival with higher adjacent-lung clonality. Only one tumor region was sequenced, so heterogeneity remains possible. Appearance in adjacent lung was seen for a median about 58 of the top 100 tumor clones.

CDR3 length: 12 residues. V lost 2 bases and J lost 5, with 7 bases in between. Germline CDR1 and CDR2: MNHNS and SASEGT. This TCR derives from a male donor at least 60 years old with stage I lung adenocarcinoma. Sequences were derived from peripheral blood, sampled before any cancer treatment. The chain employs TRBV6-1 and TRBJ2-7; D not certain. The CDR3 sequence is CASSELGNEQYF. CDR3 nucleotides: TGTGCCAGCAGTGAACTGGGGAACGAGCAGTACTTC.